These 13 T cell receptor beta chains originate from one sample sequenced in a study of blood T cell repertoires in COVID-19. TCRdb's copy holds only in-frame clones and misses some; the assay was immunoSEQ multiplex PCR. The sample holds fewer than 350,000 clones, about 86% seen once. The sample consisted of peripheral blood. The receptors stem from a woman in her fifties or sixties with active or convalescent COVID-19.

This clone turned up a few times. V and J are TRBV18 and TRBJ2-3; a possible D gene is TRBD2 (6 bases). CDR1 is KGHSH and CDR2 is LQKENI in the germline V gene. CDR3 length: 15 amino acids. Trimming took off 3 bases at V and 0 bases at J, with 10 bases between the two ends. The chain's CDR3 is CASSPDGTSTDTQYF. The CDR3 bases are TGTGCCAGCTCACCGGACGGGACTAGCACAGATACGCAGTATTTT. Supplemented by reference TRBV18 and TRBJ2-3, the full variable domain reads NAGVMQNPRHLVRRRGQEARLRCSPMKGHSHVYWYRQLPEEGLKFMVYLQKENIIDESGMPKERFSAEFPKEGPSILRIQQVVRGDSAAYFCASSPDGTSTDTQYFGPGTRLTVL.

V is TRBV21-1 and J is TRBJ2-7; the listed D gene, TRBD2, was not tested against the DNA. TRBV21-1 is reported as a pseudogene. This CDR3 has 14 residues. The CDR3 DNA sequence: TGTGCCAGCAGCAAAGGGGGGGGTTACTACGAGCAGTACTTC. Its protein is CASSKGGGYYEQYF.

V gene TRBV7-6 combines with J gene TRBJ1-6; 11 nucleotides line up with TRBD1. After removal of 5 bases from V and 3 bases from J, the junction contained 9 bases not matched to a gene. Germline V lookup: CDR1 SGHVS, CDR2 FNYEAQ. CDR3 length: 18 residues. The CDR3 region has the DNA TGTGCCAGCAGCCGGACAGGGGGCGAGTCCGTCTATAATTCACCCCTCCACTTT. This translates into CASSRTGGESVYNSPLHF.

The rearrangement links TRBV4-3 to TRBJ1-2; maybe TRBD1 (6 bases). CDR3 length equals 14 residues. Trimming took off 4 bases at V and 10 bases at J, with 19 bases between the two ends. The germline V gene has CDR1 LGHNA and CDR2 YSLEER. CDR3 in DNA: TGCGCCAGCAGCCCGGGGGGCGGCGGGAGGGACTACACCTTC. This gives the protein CASSPGGGGRDYTF.

This chain connects TRBV25-1 to TRBJ1-3, with unresolved D. The CDR3 totals 14 residues. Between the trimmed V and J ends, which lost 8 bases and 0 bases, there was a span of 11 bases. Germline CDR1 MGHDK, CDR2 SYGVNS. The CDR3 sequence: CASQNRGSGNTIYF. Here the CDR3 DNA reads TGTGCCAGCCAGAACCGCGGCTCTGGAAACACCATATATTTT.

V and J are TRBV7-2 and TRBJ2-6; maybe TRBD1 (6 bases). V shed 5 bases and J shed 8 bases, with 13 bases lying between them. The CDR3 covers 14 residues. The germline V gene has CDR1 SGHTA and CDR2 FQGNSA. The CDR3 sequence: CASSLRGGTNVLTF. The DNA of the CDR3 is TGTGCCAGCAGCCTAAGAGGGGGAACCAACGTCCTGACTTTC.

In this sample, this clone turned up once. The chain employs TRBV4-2 and TRBJ2-5, with D tentatively TRBD1 (6 bases). From germline, CDR1 is LGHNA and CDR2 YNFKEQ. This CDR3 is 18 amino acids long. Trimming cost V 0 bases and J 2 bases, with 19 bases left between them. The CDR3 reads CASSQDGGRNPIQETQYF. The CDR3 bases are TGTGCCAGCAGCCAAGATGGGGGCCGGAACCCCATACAAGAGACCCAGTACTTC.

V and J are TRBV7-9 and TRBJ2-1; 9 bases fit TRBD2. The V gene end was trimmed by 5 bases and the J gene end by 4 bases; junction bases not matched to a gene: 6. The CDR3 is made up of 15 amino acids. Germline values: CDR1 SEHNR, CDR2 FQNEAQ (reference sequence). CDR3 DNA: TGTGCCAGCAGCCGTAGCGGGGGCCATTACAATGAGCAGTTCTTC. It codes for CASSRSGGHYNEQFF.

The chain recombines TRBV6-5 with TRBJ1-1; D is unresolved. CDR3 size: 13 residues. Trimming took 6 bases from V and 1 from J, leaving 9 bases between them. The germline V gene has CDR1 MNHEY and CDR2 SVGAGI. CDR3 residues: CASRAGTNTEAFF. CDR3 nucleotides: TGTGCCAGCAGGGCAGGAACGAACACTGAAGCTTTCTTT.

This clone was recorded once. The J gene is TRBJ1-2, the V gene TRBV15; no definite D call. The CDR3 is made up of 12 amino acids. Trimming pared 5 bases from V and 2 bases from J, leaving 6 bases between. Germline lookup yields CDR1 LNHNV and CDR2 YYDKDF (reference sequence). The CDR3 region has the DNA TGTGCCACCAGCGAACAGAACTATGGCTACACCTTC. Translating it yields CATSEQNYGYTF.

The CDR3 coding sequence is TGCGCCAGCAGCCCGCCGGGTGATAACTATGGCTACACCTTC. Translated, it gives CASSPPGDNYGYTF. V gene TRBV5-1 combines with J gene TRBJ1-2; no firm D call. Trimming removed 4 bases from V and 1 base from J, with 11 bases in between. CDR1 SGHRS and CDR2 YFSETQ come from the germline V gene. CDR3 length: 14 amino acids.

This chain links TRBV7-2 with TRBJ2-1, with D perhaps TRBD2 (7 bases). Trimming left V 0 bases short and J 12 bases short, with 12 bases between. The CDR3 is 13 residues long. Germline CDR1 is SGHTA and CDR2 is FQGNSA. The CDR3 sequence: CASSLAGGDGQFF. The DNA of the CDR3 is TGTGCCAGCAGCTTAGCAGGGGGGGACGGGCAGTTCTTC.

CDR3 loop: CATQGDRKNTGELFF. As DNA, the CDR3 is TGTGCCACCCAGGGGGACAGAAAGAACACCGGGGAGCTGTTTTTT. This sequence joins TRBV2 and TRBJ2-2; TRBD1 matches 7 bases. CDR3 length equals 15 residues. V shed 10 bases and J 1 base; nucleotides not matched to a gene: 9. CDR1 SNHLY and CDR2 FYNNEI come from the germline V gene.